A single sample gave rise to the 24 T cell receptor beta chains below, sequenced in a study of T cells in Graves' hyperthyroidism and ophthalmopathy. Authors of the study amplified TCR beta CDR3 regions from RNA transcripts. The primer set for the first-round RT-PCR of the TCR CDR3 was HTBI. In TCRdb, the multiplex PCR reads were re-called with MiXCR into one record per CDR3 protein. The sample has about 640,000 distinct CDR3 sequences; roughly 20% are singletons. Sequencing was performed on blood. The receptors were gathered from a man aged 25-45 years with Graves' ophthalmopathy.

This clonotype was detected many times. This chain joins TRBV3-1 and TRBJ2-7, with D perhaps given as TRBD1 or TRBD2 (5 bases each). Trimming pared 0 bases from V and 7 bases from J, leaving 19 bases between. Germline CDR1 is LGHDT and CDR2 is YNNKEL (reference sequence). The CDR3 length is 16 residues. For the CDR3, the DNA is TGTGCCAGCAGCCAAGATCGAACGGGATGGGGGTCGGAGCAGTACTTC. This encodes CASSQDRTGWGSEQYF.

This chain joins TRBV9 and TRBJ2-2, with a tentative D call TRBD2 (6 bases). The length of the CDR3 is 14 residues. Trimming took 0 bases from V and 6 from J, leaving 9 bases between them. Germline assignment: CDR1 SGDLS and CDR2 YYNGEE. CDR3 sequence (DNA): TGTGCCAGCAGCGTAGGGGGGGTGGCCGGGGAGCTGTTTTTT. It translates to CASSVGGVAGELFF.

The DNA of the CDR3 is TGTGCCAGCAGTCCCTCGGGCGGGGTTTTCTACAATGAGCAGTTCTTC. Residues: CASSPSGGVFYNEQFF. The V call is TRBV6-2 or TRBV6-3, the J call TRBJ2-1; D perhaps matches TRBD2 (6 bases). V dropped 5 bases and J dropped 3 bases, with 17 bases sitting between them. The germline V gene has CDR1 MNHEY and CDR2 SVGEGT. This CDR3 contains 16 residues.

The sample holds a few counts of this clonotype. The chain links TRBV6-1 to TRBJ2-2; tentative D call: TRBD2 (6 bases). V was clipped by 5 bases and J by 2 bases, with 15 bases between them. Germline V gives CDR1 MNHNS, CDR2 SASEGT. This CDR3 has 16 residues. The CDR3 loop is CASSHGTFPNTGELFF. CDR3 DNA: TGTGCCAGCAGTCACGGGACTTTCCCAAACACCGGGGAGCTGTTTTTT.

Many counts were recorded for this clonotype. V gene TRBV5-1 combines with J gene TRBJ2-1; no clear D. Trimming stripped 0 bases from V and 4 bases from J, with 20 bases between. Looked up from germline, CDR1 is SGHRS and CDR2 is YFSETQ. The CDR3 spans 18 residues. The CDR3 reads CASSLAGVAARPYNEQFF. CDR3 nucleotide sequence: TGCGCCAGCAGCTTGGCCGGTGTGGCAGCCAGGCCTTACAATGAGCAGTTCTTC.

This clonotype turned up a few times. The J gene is TRBJ2-1, the V gene TRBV2, with 8 bases identical to TRBD2. The CDR3 length is 13 residues. J lost 10 bases, V lost 5 bases, and 7 bases had no gene match. Germline V gives CDR1 SNHLY, CDR2 FYNNEI. CDR3: CASSYSGTQEQFF. DNA of the CDR3: TGTGCCAGCAGTTATAGCGGGACTCAAGAGCAGTTCTTC.

This clonotype was seen ten or more times. The chain carries TRBV7-2 and TRBJ2-7; 10 bases agree with TRBD2. The junction had 6 bases not matched to a gene; V was cut back by 0 bases and J by 4 bases. The germline gives CDR1 SGHTA, CDR2 FQGNSA. This CDR3 region has 16 residues. For the CDR3, the DNA is TGTGCCAGCAGCTTAGCGGGTAGCGGGAGGATGTACGAGCAGTACTTC. This encodes CASSLAGSGRMYEQYF. Full variable domain (rest looked up from reference TRBV7-2 and TRBJ2-7): GAGVSQSPSNKVTEKGKDVELRCDPISGHTALYWYRQSLGQGLEFLIYFQGNSAPDKSGLPSDRFSAERTGGSVSTLTIQRTQQEDSAVYLCASSLAGSGRMYEQYFGPGTRLTVT.

The DNA for the CDR3 is TGTGCCAGCAGCTTATTAGGGCGGGAGTCCGGGGAGCTGTTTTTT. Its translation: CASSLLGRESGELFF. The chain combines TRBV5-8 with TRBJ2-2; 7 positions agree with TRBD2. The CDR3 contains 15 residues. Germline CDR1 SGHTS, CDR2 YDEGEE. The J segment lost 6 bases and the V segment lost 2 bases, leaving 7 bases of the junction unmatched.

To note about this clonotype: The germline gene is not matched at one end of the junction; a read error may be the cause. The gene calls are TRBV28 and TRBJ2-7; 8 positions match TRBD1. The CDR3 is made up of 13 amino acids. CDR1 is MDHEN and CDR2 is SYDVKM in the germline V gene. CDR3 in amino acids: CASRRTGLYEQCF. The DNA for the CDR3 is TGTGCCAGCAGACGGACAGGGTTGTACGAGCAGTGCTTC. The full variable domain, completed using reference TRBV28 and TRBJ2-7, is DVKVTQSSRYLVKRTGEKVFLECVQDMDHENMFWYRQDPGLGLRLIYFSYDVKMKEKGDIPEGYSVSREKKERFSLILESASTNQTSMYLCASRRTGLYEQCFGPGTRLTVT.

Many counts were recorded for this clonotype. The chain employs TRBV7-2 and TRBJ2-3; D is undetermined. Germline V gene sequence: CDR1 SGHTA, CDR2 FQGNSA. V shed 1 base and J shed 9 bases, with 8 bases lying between them. This CDR3 is 12 amino acids long. The CDR3 loop is CASSLGDSTQYF. The CDR3 nucleotides read TGTGCCAGCAGCTTAGGTGATAGCACGCAGTATTTT. Variable domain in full (rest from reference TRBV7-2 and TRBJ2-3): GAGVSQSPSNKVTEKGKDVELRCDPISGHTALYWYRQSLGQGLEFLIYFQGNSAPDKSGLPSDRFSAERTGGSVSTLTIQRTQQEDSAVYLCASSLGDSTQYFGPGTRLTVL.

The chain is built from TRBV5-4 and TRBJ2-7; D may match TRBD1 or TRBD2 (6 bases each). The CDR3 has 13 amino acids. Germline V gene data show CDR1 as SGHNT and CDR2 as YYREEE (reference sequence). Trimming cost V 1 base and J 3 bases, with 8 bases left between them. The CDR3 bases are TGTGCCAGCAGCTTGAAGGGGGGCTACGAGCAGTACTTC. Translating gives CASSLKGGYEQYF.

In this sample, this clonotype turned up a few times. The rearrangement links TRBV5-4 to TRBJ1-2; perhaps TRBD1 as D (6 bases). The CDR3 loop spans 14 amino acids. V gave up 4 bases and J gave up 8 bases, with 18 bases separating them. CDR1 SGHNT and CDR2 YYREEE come from the germline V gene (reference sequence). CDR3 protein: CASSIKQGRGGYTF. The CDR3 DNA sequence: TGTGCCAGCAGCATAAAACAGGGAAGGGGCGGCTACACCTTC.

CDR3 residues: CASGLVKDQQKRPQHF. In DNA, the CDR3 is TGTGCTAGTGGTTTGGTAAAGGACCAGCAGAAAAGGCCCCAGCATTTT. The V call is TRBV12-5, the J call TRBJ1-5; the D is unclear. CDR1 LGHNT and CDR2 FRNRAP come from the germline V gene. This CDR3 spans 16 amino acids. Deletions cut 0 bases from V and 9 bases from J, with 18 bases between.

This clonotype was detected a few times. The rearrangement links TRBV20-1 to TRBJ2-2; D remains unclear. Germline lookup yields CDR1 DFQATT and CDR2 SNEGSKA (reference sequence). V was trimmed by 6 bases and J by 6 bases, leaving 8 bases between them. The CDR3 contains 11 residues. CDR3 bases: TGCAGTGCCCCCACCGCCGGGGAGCTGTTTTTT. Translated, it gives CSAPTAGELFF.

The sample holds many counts of this clonotype. The V and J genes are TRBV11-2 and TRBJ2-5; D is tentatively TRBD1 or TRBD2 (5 bases each). The CDR3 spans 15 residues. Looked up from germline, CDR1 is SGHAT and CDR2 is FQNNGV. Trimming took off 6 bases at V and 5 bases at J, with 19 bases between the two ends. CDR3 region: CASRGTQRGGETQYF. The CDR3 coding sequence is TGTGCCAGCAGGGGGACGCAGCGAGGCGGGGAGACCCAGTACTTC.

This clonotype was detected only a few times. CDR3 in amino acids: CASSYSREDTQYF. In DNA form, the CDR3 reads TGTGCCAGCAGTTACTCCAGGGAAGATACGCAGTATTTT. The chain combines TRBV6-2 or TRBV6-3 with TRBJ2-3; TRBD1 might be the D (5 bases). The CDR3 is 13 amino acids. Germline V gene lookup returns CDR1 MNHEY and CDR2 SVGEGT. V shed 0 bases and J shed 5 bases, with 6 bases lying between them.

This chain links TRBV28 with TRBJ1-1; no reliable D call. This CDR3 has 17 amino acids. Looked up from germline, CDR1 is MDHEN and CDR2 is SYDVKM. Deletions cut 5 bases from V and 7 bases from J, with 26 bases between. CDR3 nucleotides: TGTGCCAGCAGTCCTAAAGTCGGCACTTCGGGATTGGGTGAAGCTTTCTTT. Translated: CASSPKVGTSGLGEAFF.

This clonotype has only a few counts. J is TRBJ2-2 and V is TRBV29-1, with D perhaps matching TRBD2 (5 bases). The CDR3 has 12 residues. Germline V gene lookup returns CDR1 SQVTM and CDR2 ANQGSEA. Trimming cost V 5 bases and J 6 bases, with 10 bases left between them. The CDR3 here is CSVRLEAGELFF. CDR3 coding DNA: TGCAGCGTTCGCTTGGAGGCCGGGGAGCTGTTTTTT.

V gene TRBV6-2 or TRBV6-3 combines with J gene TRBJ2-7, with 8 bases fitting TRBD2. V trimming: 5 bases; J trimming: 1 base; junction bases outside the gene matches: 13. Germline values: CDR1 MNHEY, CDR2 SVGEGT. CDR3 size: 17 residues. The DNA of the CDR3 is TGTGCCAGCAGTCCCCGACCCCCGGCGGGGGGATCCTACGAGCAGTACTTC. Translating it yields CASSPRPPAGGSYEQYF.

The V and J genes are TRBV29-1 and TRBJ2-7; 8 bases agree with TRBD2. With 6 bases clipped from V and 5 bases from J, the junction kept 0 bases outside the gene matches. Germline V CDR1 and CDR2: SQVTM, ANQGSEA. The CDR3 runs 10 residues. CDR3 in amino acids: CSVGGDEQYF. The CDR3 nucleotides read TGCAGCGTCGGGGGGGACGAGCAGTACTTC.

The chain has TRBV5-1 and TRBJ2-2; the match to TRBD1 covers 11 bases. Germline CDR1 and CDR2: SGHRS and YFSETQ. This CDR3 has 15 amino acids. With V trimmed by 4 bases and J by 3 bases, 2 bases remained unmatched. CDR3 residues: CASSGTGGYTGELFF. CDR3 DNA sequence: TGCGCCAGCAGCGGGACAGGGGGTTACACCGGGGAGCTGTTTTTT. Together with reference TRBV5-1 and TRBJ2-2, the CDR3 gives the full variable domain: KAGVTQTPRYLIKTRGQQVTLSCSPISGHRSVSWYQQTPGQGLQFLFEYFSETQRNKGNFPGRFSGRQFSNSRSEMNVSTLELGDSALYLCASSGTGGYTGELFFGEGSRLTVL.

This clonotype came up a few times. This chain links TRBV25-1 with TRBJ2-7; TRBD1 aligns across 8 bases. There are 15 residues in the CDR3. The germline V gene has CDR1 MGHDK and CDR2 SYGVNS. Trimming cost V 3 bases and J 0 bases; bases outside gene matches: 4. CDR3 coding DNA: TGTGCCAGCAGTGAGCAAACAGGGGGCTCCTACGAGCAGTACTTC. Its translation is CASSEQTGGSYEQYF.

This clonotype was observed many times. This chain connects TRBV11-2 to TRBJ1-1, with 10 bases aligning to TRBD1. The CDR3 length is 17 residues. The germline CDR1 and CDR2 sequences are SGHAT and FQNNGV. The trim removed 5 bases at V and 6 bases at J, leaving 15 bases unmatched. The CDR3 coding sequence is TGTGCCAGCAGCACCTACAAGGGACAGGGGCTTGGGGCTGAAGCTTTCTTT. Translation gives CASSTYKGQGLGAEAFF.

This clonotype appeared a few times. The chain uses TRBV6-1 and TRBJ2-1, with no clear D. Trimming left V 3 bases short and J 0 bases short, with 9 bases between. This CDR3 comprises 15 residues. Germline V gene sequence: CDR1 MNHNS, CDR2 SASEGT. CDR3 loop: CASSDPLSSYNEQFF. The CDR3 DNA reads as TGTGCCAGCAGTGATCCGTTAAGCTCCTACAATGAGCAGTTCTTC.